Each of the 16 T cell receptor beta chains below was sequenced from the same sample in a study of blood T cell repertoires in COVID-19. The data were produced by immunoSEQ multiplex PCR, yet TCRdb's version contains in-frame clones alone and is incomplete. The sample contains roughly 250,000 clones, more than 85% of which appear only once. Sequenced material: PBMCs or T cells enriched from blood (not recorded which). The receptor set was obtained from a woman aged 45 to 65 who had recovered from COVID-19.

The rearrangement links TRBV10-2 to TRBJ2-1; D not resolved. Germline V gene lookup returns CDR1 WSHSY and CDR2 SAAADI. The V and J ends lost 3 bases and 7 bases respectively, with 10 bases between them. This CDR3 has 13 residues. The CDR3, as DNA: TGCGCCAGCAGTGATTTAAGAGGAAATGAGCAGTTCTTC. Translation: CASSDLRGNEQFF.

This clone has only a few counts. The chain uses TRBV7-9 and TRBJ2-1, with D perhaps matching TRBD2 (6 bases). The CDR3 consists of 13 residues. The germline CDR1 and CDR2 sequences are SEHNR and FQNEAQ (reference sequence). V lost 6 bases and J 10 bases, leaving 16 bases between the germline ends. CDR3 in DNA: TGTGCCAGCAGTGTTCAGGAGGGCCAGGAGCAGTTCTTC. It yields the protein CASSVQEGQEQFF.

The V call is TRBV24-1, the J call TRBJ2-1; D not certain. CDR1 and CDR2 (germline): KGHDR, SFDVKD. Trimming cost V 3 bases and J 0 bases, with 14 bases left between them. CDR3 length equals 17 residues. CDR3 sequence (DNA): TGTGCCACCAGTGATCCGTTGGCGGCTTCCTCCTACAATGAGCAGTTCTTC. Translating it yields CATSDPLAASSYNEQFF.

The DNA for the CDR3 is TGTGCCAGTAGTATAACGTCAGGGGACGAGCAGTACTTC. This encodes CASSITSGDEQYF. V and J are TRBV19 and TRBJ2-7; perhaps TRBD1 as D (6 bases). The V gene lost 2 bases and the J gene lost 5 bases, with 10 bases spanning the gap. The CDR3 runs to 13 residues. Looked up from germline, CDR1 is LNHDA and CDR2 is SQIVND (reference sequence).

The rearrangement links TRBV5-1 to TRBJ1-1; no clear D. Germline assignment: CDR1 SGHRS and CDR2 YFSETQ. This CDR3 region has 14 residues. Deletions cut 0 bases from V and 7 bases from J, with 13 bases between. The CDR3 loop reads CASSLDSLYSEAFF. CDR3 DNA: TGCGCCAGCAGCTTGGACAGTTTATATAGTGAAGCTTTCTTT.

The CDR3 coding sequence is TGTGCCAGCAGTCCCTCGCGCGGGAGGATCAATGAGCAGTTCTTC. It codes for CASSPSRGRINEQFF. This chain uses TRBV28 with TRBJ2-1; TRBD2 aligns across 8 bases. J lost 6 bases, V lost 5 bases, and 9 bases had no gene match. The germline V gene has CDR1 MDHEN and CDR2 SYDVKM. The CDR3 runs 15 residues.

The chain uses TRBV12-3 or TRBV12-4 and TRBJ1-1, with a tentative D call TRBD1 (5 bases). The CDR3 is 13 residues long. V was cut by 3 bases and J by 1 base, with 6 bases left in between. CDR3 sequence reads: CASSLQGNTEAFF. The CDR3 region has the DNA TGTGCCAGCAGTTTGCAGGGGAACACTGAAGCTTTCTTT.

This clone was detected only once. This sequence joins TRBV5-4 and TRBJ2-2, with D hard to call. The CDR3 has 15 residues. Germline CDR1 and CDR2: SGHNT and YYREEE (reference sequence). The V gene lost 0 bases and the J gene lost 2 bases, with 8 bases spanning the gap. The CDR3 DNA follows: TGTGCCAGCAGCTTGGGGGCCAGTAACACCGGGGAGCTGTTTTTT. It codes for CASSLGASNTGELFF.

CDR3 sequence reads: CASSQVTLQARAYGYTF. The DNA for the CDR3 is TGCGCCAGCAGCCAAGTGACCCTACAGGCCAGGGCCTATGGCTACACCTTC. The V gene is TRBV4-1, the J gene TRBJ1-2, with a tentative D call TRBD1 (5 bases). Germline-derived CDR1 and CDR2 are MGHRA and YSYEKL. Trimming stripped 1 base from V and 4 bases from J, with 19 bases between. The CDR3 is 17 residues long.

The genes are TRBV7-8 and TRBJ1-2; 7 nucleotides align to TRBD1. V was clipped by 1 base and J by 3 bases; unmatched bases: 5. From germline, CDR1 is SGHVS and CDR2 FQNEAQ. The CDR3 totals 15 residues. DNA for the CDR3: TGTGCCAGCAGCTTAGAGGGGGCGAAATACTATGGCTACACCTTC. The encoded protein is CASSLEGAKYYGYTF.

For the CDR3, the DNA is TGTGCCAGCAGCCAAGAAGGACAGTTCAAAAACATTCAGTACTTC. Amino acid sequence: CASSQEGQFKNIQYF. The chain links TRBV3-1 (or the pseudogene TRBV3-2) to TRBJ2-4; a possible D gene is TRBD1 (6 bases). CDR3 length: 15 amino acids. V shed 0 bases and J shed 3 bases, with 9 bases lying between them. Germline lookup yields CDR1 LGHDT and CDR2 YNNKEL (reference sequence).

V usage is TRBV11-3 and J usage is TRBJ2-1, with D possibly being TRBD2 (6 bases). Trimming pared 4 bases from V and 9 bases from J, leaving 10 bases between. Germline assignment: CDR1 SGHNT and CDR2 YENEEA. The CDR3 has 12 residues. CDR3 sequence reads: CASSSGVTEQFF. The CDR3 coding sequence is TGTGCCAGCAGCTCGGGGGTCACTGAGCAGTTCTTC.

The V and J genes are TRBV19 and TRBJ2-3, with TRBD1 matching over 9 bases. CDR1 and CDR2 (germline): LNHDA, SQIVND (reference sequence). The CDR3 consists of 18 residues. Unmatched junction bases numbered 22, after V lost 5 bases and J lost 10 bases. The CDR3 loop reads CASSGDRVWTTTGSAQYF. The CDR3 coding sequence is TGTGCCAGTAGTGGGGACAGGGTATGGACTACCACCGGATCTGCGCAGTATTTT.

A single count supports this clone. V and J are TRBV6-1 and TRBJ2-7, with a possible D match to TRBD2 (6 bases). CDR1 is MNHNS and CDR2 is SASEGT in the germline V gene. CDR3 length equals 16 residues. The V end was cut by 0 bases, the J end by 0 bases, with 12 bases between. CDR3 loop: CASSEAGLFPSYEQYF. The CDR3 DNA reads as TGTGCCAGCAGTGAAGCGGGACTTTTCCCCTCCTACGAGCAGTACTTC.

V is TRBV3-1 (or the pseudogene TRBV3-2) and J is TRBJ1-4, with unresolved D. Germline-derived CDR1 and CDR2 are LGHDT and YNNKEL (reference sequence). Trimming pared 3 bases from V and 4 bases from J, leaving 6 bases between. The CDR3 sequence is 13 residues long. CDR3 coding DNA: TGTGCCAGCAGCCAGGGAGTTAATGAAAAACTGTTTTTT. This gives the protein CASSQGVNEKLFF.

This clone was seen just once. V usage is TRBV24-1 and J usage is TRBJ2-3; 14 bases align to TRBD2. This CDR3 is built from 18 residues. The germline V gene encodes CDR1 KGHDR and CDR2 SFDVKD. The ends lost 3 bases at V and 4 bases at J; junction bases unmatched: 8. The CDR3 coding sequence is TGTGCCACCAGTGATGCACCGGGACTAGCGGGAGCTGCAGATACGCAGTATTTT. This gives the protein CATSDAPGLAGAADTQYF.